This T cell receptor beta chain comes out of a study of cytomegalovirus exposure and HLA in healthy donors. This clone has just one count. Its antigen remains unknown. With 60 Vbeta and 13 Jbeta primers, the PCR was carried out. Original handling: Later reanalysis found 70 million to 95 million unique TCR beta chains, approximately 11 million of them shared. The assay was immunoSEQ multiplex PCR, and TCRdb's table has in-frame clones only and misses some. V, J and clone size were drawn from that table, and D and trimming were deduced from the DNA. This table holds under 200,000 clones, around 80% found once. Healthy donors of bone marrow made up the group. General study points: It was about 150 TCR beta chains that were listed as cytomegalovirus-associated. When a later analysis was performed, an Asian-associated ancestry cluster reportedly had fewer N-insertions than the 666-donor mean.

Germline V gene sequence: CDR1 SGHRS, CDR2 YFSETQ. The V and J ends lost 0 bases and 3 bases, in that order; junction bases with no gene match: 8. The CDR3 contains 18 residues. V usage is TRBV5-1 and J usage is TRBJ2-7; 14 bases align to TRBD2. The source material was PBMCs. This receptor was identified in a woman in her fifties or sixties in good health and CMV-seropositive. The CDR3 loop is CASSLVGGTSGRNYEQYF. The CDR3 region has the DNA TGCGCCAGCAGCTTGGTCGGAGGGACTAGCGGGAGAAACTACGAGCAGTACTTC.